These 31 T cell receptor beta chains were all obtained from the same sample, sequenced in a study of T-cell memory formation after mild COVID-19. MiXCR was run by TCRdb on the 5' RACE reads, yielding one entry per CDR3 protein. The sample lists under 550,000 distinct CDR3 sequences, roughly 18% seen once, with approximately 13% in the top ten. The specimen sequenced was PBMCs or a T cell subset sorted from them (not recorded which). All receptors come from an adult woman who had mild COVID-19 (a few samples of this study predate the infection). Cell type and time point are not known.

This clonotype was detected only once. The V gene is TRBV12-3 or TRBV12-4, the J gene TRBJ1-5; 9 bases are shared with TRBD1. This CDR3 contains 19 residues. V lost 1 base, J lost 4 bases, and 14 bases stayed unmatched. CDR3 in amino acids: CASSLVLIMGQGQNQPQHF. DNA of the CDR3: TGTGCCAGCAGTTTAGTTCTAATCATGGGACAGGGACAAAATCAGCCCCAGCATTTT.

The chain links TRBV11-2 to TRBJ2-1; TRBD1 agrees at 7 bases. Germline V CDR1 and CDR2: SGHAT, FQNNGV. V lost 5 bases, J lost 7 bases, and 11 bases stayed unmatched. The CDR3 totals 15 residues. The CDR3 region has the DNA TGTGCCAGCAGCCCAGACAGGGTACGTCGGAATGAGCAGTTCTTC. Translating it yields CASSPDRVRRNEQFF.

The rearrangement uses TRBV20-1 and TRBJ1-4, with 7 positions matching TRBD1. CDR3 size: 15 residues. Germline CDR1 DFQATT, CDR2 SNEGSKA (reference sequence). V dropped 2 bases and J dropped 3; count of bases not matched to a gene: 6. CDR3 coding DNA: TGCAGTGCTAGACCTCCGGGACAGCCTAATGAAAAACTGTTTTTT. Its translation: CSARPPGQPNEKLFF.

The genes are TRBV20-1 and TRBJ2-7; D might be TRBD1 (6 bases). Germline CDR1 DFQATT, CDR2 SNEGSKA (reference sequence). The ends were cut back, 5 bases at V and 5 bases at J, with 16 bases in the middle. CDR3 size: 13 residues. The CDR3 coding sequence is TGCAGTGCTCCTAGGTCGCAGGGGAACGAGCAGTACTTC. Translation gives CSAPRSQGNEQYF.

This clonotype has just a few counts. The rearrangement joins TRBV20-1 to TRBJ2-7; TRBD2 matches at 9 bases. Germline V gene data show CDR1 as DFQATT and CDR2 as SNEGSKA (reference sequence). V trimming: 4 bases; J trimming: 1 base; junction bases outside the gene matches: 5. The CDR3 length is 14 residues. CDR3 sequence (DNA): TGCAGTGCTACAGAGACTAGCGGTTCCTACGAGCAGTACTTC. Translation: CSATETSGSYEQYF.

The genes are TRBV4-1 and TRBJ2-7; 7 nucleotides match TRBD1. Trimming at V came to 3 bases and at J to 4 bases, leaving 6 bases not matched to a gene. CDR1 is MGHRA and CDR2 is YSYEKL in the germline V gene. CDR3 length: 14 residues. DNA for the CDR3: TGCGCCAGCAGCCAGCGGACAGGTAGATACGAGCAGTACTTC. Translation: CASSQRTGRYEQYF.

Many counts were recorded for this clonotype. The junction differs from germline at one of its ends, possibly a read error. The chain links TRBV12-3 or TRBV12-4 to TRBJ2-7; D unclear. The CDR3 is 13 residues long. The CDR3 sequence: CASRLASSYEQYF. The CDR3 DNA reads TGTGCCAGCAGATTAGCTTCCTCCTACGAGCAGTACTTC.

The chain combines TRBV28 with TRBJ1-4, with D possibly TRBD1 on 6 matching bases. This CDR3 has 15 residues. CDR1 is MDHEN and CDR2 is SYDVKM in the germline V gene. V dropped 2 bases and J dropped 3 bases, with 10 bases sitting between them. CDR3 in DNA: TGTGCCAGCAGTTTAAGGACAGCTTCTAATGAAAAACTGTTTTTT. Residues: CASSLRTASNEKLFF.

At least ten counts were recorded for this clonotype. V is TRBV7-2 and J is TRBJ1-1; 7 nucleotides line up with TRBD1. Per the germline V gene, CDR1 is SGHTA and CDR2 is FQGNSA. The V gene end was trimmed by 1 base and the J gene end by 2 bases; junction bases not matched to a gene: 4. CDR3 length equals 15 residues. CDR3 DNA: TGTGCCAGCAGCTTAGGGACAGGAATAAACACTGAAGCTTTCTTT. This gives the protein CASSLGTGINTEAFF.

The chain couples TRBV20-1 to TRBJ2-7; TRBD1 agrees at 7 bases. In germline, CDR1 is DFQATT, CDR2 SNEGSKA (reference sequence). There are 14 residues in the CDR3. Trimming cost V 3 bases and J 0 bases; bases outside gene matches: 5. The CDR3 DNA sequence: TGCAGTGCTAGCCGGGACAGAAACTCCTACGAGCAGTACTTC. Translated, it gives CSASRDRNSYEQYF.

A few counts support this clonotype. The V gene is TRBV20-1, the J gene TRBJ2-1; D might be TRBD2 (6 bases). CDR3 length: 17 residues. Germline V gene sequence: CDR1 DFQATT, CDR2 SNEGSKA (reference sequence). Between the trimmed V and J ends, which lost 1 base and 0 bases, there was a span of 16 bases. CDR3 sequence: CSARAWVGTSSYNEQFF. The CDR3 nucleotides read TGCAGTGCTAGAGCTTGGGTAGGGACTTCCTCCTACAATGAGCAGTTCTTC.

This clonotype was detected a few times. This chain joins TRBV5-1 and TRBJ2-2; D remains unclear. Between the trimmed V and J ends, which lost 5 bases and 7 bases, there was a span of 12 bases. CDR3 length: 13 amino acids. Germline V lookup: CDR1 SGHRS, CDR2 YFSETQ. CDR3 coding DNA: TGCGCCAGCAGGTTAAGGTGGATCGGGGAGCTGTTTTTT. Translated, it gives CASRLRWIGELFF.

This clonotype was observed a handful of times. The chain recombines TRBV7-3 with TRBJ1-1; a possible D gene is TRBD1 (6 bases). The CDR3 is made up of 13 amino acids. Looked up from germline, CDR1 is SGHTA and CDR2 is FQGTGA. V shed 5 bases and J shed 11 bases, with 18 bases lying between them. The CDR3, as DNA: TGTGCCAGCAGCCCCGGAGTTGGAAGGGGGGCTTTCTTT. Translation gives CASSPGVGRGAFF.

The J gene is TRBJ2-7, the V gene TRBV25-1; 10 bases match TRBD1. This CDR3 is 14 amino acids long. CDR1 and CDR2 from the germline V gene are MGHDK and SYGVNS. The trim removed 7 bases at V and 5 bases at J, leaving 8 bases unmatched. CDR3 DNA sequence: TGTGCCAGCATACGGACAGGGGGGACCCACGAGCAGTACTTC. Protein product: CASIRTGGTHEQYF.

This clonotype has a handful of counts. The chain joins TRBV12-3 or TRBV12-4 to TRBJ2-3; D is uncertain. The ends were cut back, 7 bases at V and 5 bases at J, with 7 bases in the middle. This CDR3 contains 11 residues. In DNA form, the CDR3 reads TGTGCCAGCACCAACAGAGATACGCAGTATTTT. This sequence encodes CASTNRDTQYF.

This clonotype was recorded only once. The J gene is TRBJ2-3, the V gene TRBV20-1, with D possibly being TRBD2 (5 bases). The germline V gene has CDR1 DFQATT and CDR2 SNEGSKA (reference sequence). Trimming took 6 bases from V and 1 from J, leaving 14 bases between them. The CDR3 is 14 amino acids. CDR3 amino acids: CSAPGLSGTDTQYF. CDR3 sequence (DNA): TGCAGTGCGCCCGGACTTTCCGGCACAGATACGCAGTATTTT.

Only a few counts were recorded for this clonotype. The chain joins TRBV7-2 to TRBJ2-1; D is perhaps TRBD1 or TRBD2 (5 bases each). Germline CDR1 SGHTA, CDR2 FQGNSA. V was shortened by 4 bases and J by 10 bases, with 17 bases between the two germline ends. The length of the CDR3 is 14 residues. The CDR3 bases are TGTGCCAGCAGCTCACCCGGGACCCCCTGGGAGCAGTTCTTC. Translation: CASSSPGTPWEQFF.

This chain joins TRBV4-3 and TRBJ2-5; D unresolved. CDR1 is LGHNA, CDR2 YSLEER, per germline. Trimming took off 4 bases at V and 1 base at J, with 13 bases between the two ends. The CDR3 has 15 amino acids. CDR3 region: CASSPSWRGQETQYF. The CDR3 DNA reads TGCGCCAGCAGCCCCTCCTGGCGCGGCCAAGAGACCCAGTACTTC.

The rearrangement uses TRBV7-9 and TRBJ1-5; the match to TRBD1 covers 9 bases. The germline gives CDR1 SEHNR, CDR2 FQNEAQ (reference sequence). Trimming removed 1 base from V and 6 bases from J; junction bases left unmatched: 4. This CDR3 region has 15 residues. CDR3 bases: TGTGCCAGCAGCTTAGACAGGGGGCTGGGTCAGCCCCAGCATTTT. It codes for CASSLDRGLGQPQHF.

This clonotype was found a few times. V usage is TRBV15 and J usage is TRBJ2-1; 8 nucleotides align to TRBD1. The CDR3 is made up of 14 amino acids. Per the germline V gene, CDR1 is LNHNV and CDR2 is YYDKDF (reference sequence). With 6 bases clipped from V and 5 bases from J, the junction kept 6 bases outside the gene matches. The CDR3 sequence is CATRTGTGNNEQFF. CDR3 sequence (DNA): TGTGCCACCAGAACCGGGACAGGAAACAATGAGCAGTTCTTC.

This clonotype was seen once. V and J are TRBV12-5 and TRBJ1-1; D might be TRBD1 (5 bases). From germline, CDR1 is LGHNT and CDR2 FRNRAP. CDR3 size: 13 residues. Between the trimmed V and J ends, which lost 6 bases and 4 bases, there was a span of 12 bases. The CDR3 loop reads CASGWGGATEAFF. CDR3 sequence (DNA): TGTGCTAGTGGCTGGGGGGGAGCCACTGAAGCTTTCTTT.

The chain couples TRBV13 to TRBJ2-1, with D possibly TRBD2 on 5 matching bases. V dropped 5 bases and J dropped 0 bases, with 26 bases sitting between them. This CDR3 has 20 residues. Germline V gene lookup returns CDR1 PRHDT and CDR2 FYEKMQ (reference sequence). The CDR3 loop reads CASSRTGITFSESSYNEQFF. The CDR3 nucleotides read TGTGCCAGCAGCCGTACCGGGATTACATTTTCGGAGAGCTCCTACAATGAGCAGTTCTTC.

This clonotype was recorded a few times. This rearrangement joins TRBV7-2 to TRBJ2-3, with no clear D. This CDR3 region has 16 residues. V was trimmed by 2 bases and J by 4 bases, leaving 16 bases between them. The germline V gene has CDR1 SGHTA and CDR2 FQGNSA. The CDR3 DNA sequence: TGTGCCAGCAGCTTAATGACGCGTCCGGCCCCAGATACGCAGTATTTT. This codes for CASSLMTRPAPDTQYF.

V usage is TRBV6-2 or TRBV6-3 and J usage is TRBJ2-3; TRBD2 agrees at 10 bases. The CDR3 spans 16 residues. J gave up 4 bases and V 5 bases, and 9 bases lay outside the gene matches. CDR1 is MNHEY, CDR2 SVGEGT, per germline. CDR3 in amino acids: CASSETLAGYADTQYF. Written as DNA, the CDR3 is TGTGCCAGCAGTGAAACACTAGCGGGGTATGCAGATACGCAGTATTTT.

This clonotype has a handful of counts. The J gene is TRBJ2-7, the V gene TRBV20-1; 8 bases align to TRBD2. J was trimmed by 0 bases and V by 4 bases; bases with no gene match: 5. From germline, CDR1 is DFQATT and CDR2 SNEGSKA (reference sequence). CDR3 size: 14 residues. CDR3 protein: CSANVAGNSYEQYF. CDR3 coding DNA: TGCAGTGCTAACGTAGCGGGAAACTCCTACGAGCAGTACTTC.

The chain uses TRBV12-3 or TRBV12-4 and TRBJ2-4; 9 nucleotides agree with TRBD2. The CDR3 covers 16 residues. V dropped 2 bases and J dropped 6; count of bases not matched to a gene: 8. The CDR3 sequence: CASSLRGLAMGNIQYF. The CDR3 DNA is TGTGCCAGCAGTTTACGAGGACTAGCGATGGGAAACATTCAGTACTTC.

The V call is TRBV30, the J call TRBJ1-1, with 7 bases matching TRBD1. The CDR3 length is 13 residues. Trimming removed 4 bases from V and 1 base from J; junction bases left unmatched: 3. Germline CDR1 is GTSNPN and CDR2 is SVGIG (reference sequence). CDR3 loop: CAWNRQGNTEAFF. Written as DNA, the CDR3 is TGTGCCTGGAACAGACAGGGGAACACTGAAGCTTTCTTT.

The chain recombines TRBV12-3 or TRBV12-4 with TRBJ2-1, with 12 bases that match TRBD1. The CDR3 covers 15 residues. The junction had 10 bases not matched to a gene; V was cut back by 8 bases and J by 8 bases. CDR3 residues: CASLNRDRGPYEQFF. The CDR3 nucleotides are TGTGCCAGCTTGAATCGGGACAGGGGGCCCTATGAGCAGTTCTTC.

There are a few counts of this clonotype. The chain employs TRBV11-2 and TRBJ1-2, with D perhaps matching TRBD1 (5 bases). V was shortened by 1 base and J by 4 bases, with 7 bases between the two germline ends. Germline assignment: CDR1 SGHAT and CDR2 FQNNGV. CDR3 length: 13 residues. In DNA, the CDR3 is TGTGCCAGCAGCTTAGGACAGCCCTATGGCTACACCTTC. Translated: CASSLGQPYGYTF.

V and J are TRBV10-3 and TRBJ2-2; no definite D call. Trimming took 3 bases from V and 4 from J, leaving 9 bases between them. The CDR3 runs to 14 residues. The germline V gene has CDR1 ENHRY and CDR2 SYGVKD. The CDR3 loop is CAISDIGPTGELFF. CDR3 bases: TGTGCCATCAGTGATATTGGCCCCACCGGGGAGCTGTTTTTT.

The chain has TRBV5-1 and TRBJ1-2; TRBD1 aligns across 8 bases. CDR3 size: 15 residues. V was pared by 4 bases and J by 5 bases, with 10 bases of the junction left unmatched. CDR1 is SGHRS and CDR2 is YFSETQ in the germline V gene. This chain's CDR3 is CASSEDRGTGYGYTF. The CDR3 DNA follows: TGCGCCAGCAGCGAAGACAGGGGTACTGGGTATGGCTACACCTTC.